The clone carrying this TCR beta chain has only one observation. The entry originates in a study of blood T cell repertoires in COVID-19. Study in general: Donors in the United States, Italy and Spain gave samples during acute or convalescent COVID-19. PBMCs, B-cell-depleted T cells, or T cells were the source of the cDNA or gDNA that made up the material.

Authors' data handling: From reference gene primer amplification, estimates of nucleated cell counts were derived. The table came from immunoSEQ multiplex PCR; TCRdb's copy has only in-frame clones and leaves some out. V, J and clone size were drawn from that table, and D and trimming were deduced from the DNA. The data show tens of thousands of clones, over 65% seen once. The germline V gene encodes CDR1 SGDLS and CDR2 YYNGEE. This CDR3 contains 16 residues. The V end was cut by 3 bases, the J end by 5 bases, with 19 bases between. Sequencing was done on a sample of peripheral blood. This sequence joins TRBV9 and TRBJ2-3; tentative D call: TRBD2 (5 bases). The TCR was taken from a human donor in a cohort sampled during active COVID-19. The CDR3 sequence: CASSGLSGRAEDTQYF. In DNA form, the CDR3 reads TGTGCCAGCAGCGGTCTGAGTGGGCGGGCCGAAGATACGCAGTATTTT.